These 17 T cell receptor beta chains were sequenced from one sample in a study of OX40 agonist ivuxolimab in advanced cancers. Repertoires were generated with immunoSEQ multiplex PCR, while TCRdb's copy carries only in-frame clones and drops some. The sample lists about 34,000 clones; around nine tenths were seen once. The sample in question was CD4+ or CD8+ T cells sorted from blood, obtained in a trial of the OX40 agonist ivuxolimab. The receptor source for this set is an adult with an advanced solid tumor such as melanoma, head and neck, liver or kidney cancer.

This clone was observed a single time. This rearrangement joins TRBV6-1 to TRBJ1-5; D is undetermined. CDR3 length equals 13 residues. V was clipped by 6 bases and J by 0 bases, with 6 bases between them. From germline, CDR1 is MNHNS and CDR2 SASEGT. Here the CDR3 DNA reads TGTGCCAGCAGCTTTAATAGCAATCAGCCCCAGCATTTT. This encodes CASSFNSNQPQHF.

This clone was detected only once. The chain combines TRBV4-1 with TRBJ2-4; 10 bases agree with TRBD1. Trimming cost V 4 bases and J 8 bases; bases outside gene matches: 5. CDR1 and CDR2 (germline): MGHRA, YSYEKL. The CDR3 totals 14 residues. DNA of the CDR3: TGCGCCAGCAGCCCGGGACAGGGGCGGTACATTCAGTACTTC. Translating gives CASSPGQGRYIQYF.

In regard to this clone: This sample includes further DNA sequences coding for the same CDR3. This sequence joins TRBV5-6 and TRBJ2-5; D gene uncertain. Trimming removed 2 bases from V and 5 bases from J, with 4 bases in between. Germline V gene data show CDR1 as SGHDT and CDR2 as YYEEEE. The CDR3 contains 11 residues. CDR3 coding DNA: TGTGCCAGCAGCTTTCAGGAGACCCAGTACTTC. This codes for CASSFQETQYF.

The rearrangement links TRBV18 to TRBJ2-4; the D call may be TRBD1 or TRBD2 (6 bases each). Germline V gives CDR1 KGHSH, CDR2 LQKENI. Between the trimmed V and J ends, which lost 2 bases and 3 bases, there was a span of 14 bases. The length of the CDR3 is 16 residues. The DNA of the CDR3 is TGTGCCAGCTCACCAATCGGGGGCTTCGGCAAAAACATTCAGTACTTC. It yields the protein CASSPIGGFGKNIQYF.

The chain combines TRBV7-9 with TRBJ2-5; a possible D gene is TRBD2 (5 bases). The J call may not be correct, given that the DNA end is closer to TRBJ2-7. Germline assignment: CDR1 SEHNR and CDR2 FQNEAQ (reference sequence). There are 15 residues in the CDR3. This chain's CDR3 is CASSGGPRLSYEQYF. CDR3 DNA: TGTGCCAGCAGCGGAGGACCTCGTCTATCCTACGAGCAGTACTTC.

This chain links TRBV30 with TRBJ2-1; no clear D. Trimming left V 2 bases short and J 6 bases short, with 14 bases between. CDR1 is GTSNPN, CDR2 SVGIG, per germline (reference sequence). The length of the CDR3 is 14 residues. The CDR3, as DNA: TGTGCCTGGAGTACCCCTGCGTCAAGCAATGAGCAGTTCTTC. Protein: CAWSTPASSNEQFF. Full variable domain (outside the CDR3, taken from reference TRBV30 and TRBJ2-1): SQTIHQWPATLVQPVGSPLSLECTVEGTSNPNLYWYRQAAGRGLQLLFYSVGIGQISSEVPQNLSASRPQDRQFILSSKKLLLSDSGFYLCAWSTPASSNEQFFGPGTRLTVL.

The chain employs TRBV4-3 and TRBJ2-1, with a tentative D call TRBD2 (6 bases). The CDR3 has 13 amino acids. V gave up 0 bases and J gave up 8 bases, with 8 bases separating them. Germline CDR1 and CDR2: LGHNA and YSLEER. The CDR3 DNA follows: TGCGCCAGCAGCCAAGAGGAGGGCGATGAGCAGTTCTTC. This sequence encodes CASSQEEGDEQFF.

The rearrangement uses TRBV2 and TRBJ2-3; D possibly uses TRBD1 or TRBD2 (6 bases each). V lost 7 bases to trimming and J lost 6 bases, with 26 bases between them. The CDR3 totals 17 residues. Per the germline V gene, CDR1 is SNHLY and CDR2 is FYNNEI. The chain's CDR3 is CASTTRRGGPAWDTQYF. As DNA, the CDR3 is TGTGCCAGCACCACCCGGCGTGGGGGGCCAGCTTGGGATACGCAGTATTTT.

The chain recombines TRBV7-2 with TRBJ1-2, with D hard to call. V was cut by 2 bases and J by 4 bases, with 5 bases left in between. Germline CDR1 reads SGHTA; CDR2 reads FQGNSA. The CDR3 loop spans 12 amino acids. CDR3 DNA: TGTGCCAGCAGCTTACCGGGCTATGGCTACACCTTC. Protein sequence: CASSLPGYGYTF.

The J gene is TRBJ1-2, the V gene TRBV6-6; the D is unclear. The CDR3 sequence is 12 residues long. V lost 5 bases to trimming and J lost 0 bases, with 4 bases between them. The V gene's germline CDR1 is MNHNY and CDR2 SVGAGI (reference sequence). CDR3 bases: TGTGCCAGCAGTCCACCTAACTATGGCTACACCTTC. Protein sequence: CASSPPNYGYTF.

The rearrangement uses TRBV19 and TRBJ2-6, with D uncertain. Germline lookup yields CDR1 LNHDA and CDR2 SQIVND (reference sequence). V lost 1 base, J lost 0 bases, and 7 bases lay in between. There are 16 residues in the CDR3. Here the CDR3 DNA reads TGTGCCAGTAGTATAGGGCAGTTCTCTGGGGCCAACGTCCTGACTTTC. Translating it yields CASSIGQFSGANVLTF. The entire variable domain, with the rest obtained from reference TRBV19 and TRBJ2-6, is as follows: DGGITQSPKYLFRKEGQNVTLSCEQNLNHDAMYWYRQDPGQGLRLIYYSQIVNDFQKGDIAEGYSVSREKKESFPLTVTSAQKNPTAFYLCASSIGQFSGANVLTFGAGSRLTVL.

CDR3 sequence: CVNYYEQYF. DNA for the CDR3: TGTGTTAATTACTACGAGCAGTACTTC. This chain joins TRBV12-5 and TRBJ2-5; D not resolved. The end of the DNA fits TRBJ2-7 better, so the J call may be wrong. CDR3 size: 9 residues. Germline assignment: CDR1 LGHNT and CDR2 FRNRAP.

The rearrangement links TRBV5-8 to TRBJ2-7; 9 nucleotides match TRBD1. This CDR3 is built from 15 residues. The germline V gene has CDR1 SGHTS and CDR2 YDEGEE. The trim removed 5 bases at V and 7 bases at J, leaving 13 bases unmatched. For the CDR3, the DNA is TGTGCCAGCAGGTCAACCGGGACAGGGATGAATGAGCAGTACTTC. This translates into CASRSTGTGMNEQYF.

This chain uses TRBV10-3 with TRBJ2-5; 9 positions agree with TRBD1. This CDR3 is built from 16 residues. The germline CDR1 and CDR2 sequences are ENHRY and SYGVKD. The trim removed 0 bases at V and 2 bases at J, leaving 4 bases unmatched. CDR3 protein: CAISESLGTGQETQYF. DNA for the CDR3: TGTGCCATCAGTGAGTCGTTAGGGACAGGGCAAGAGACCCAGTACTTC.

The chain recombines TRBV5-1 with TRBJ2-1; 10 bases align to TRBD2. Germline lookup yields CDR1 SGHRS and CDR2 YFSETQ. Trimming removed 0 bases from V and 6 bases from J; junction bases left unmatched: 3. The CDR3 consists of 15 residues. The CDR3 DNA sequence: TGCGCCAGCAGCTTGGGTCTAGCGGGAGTCAATGAGCAGTTCTTC. This gives the protein CASSLGLAGVNEQFF.

The rearrangement joins TRBV10-3 to TRBJ2-5, with D unclear. The J call is doubtful: the DNA matches TRBJ2-7 better. In germline, CDR1 is ENHRY, CDR2 SYGVKD. The CDR3 spans 11 residues. For the CDR3, the DNA is TGTGCCATCAGTGAGAACCGCGAGCAGTACTTC. It yields the protein CAISENREQYF.

This chain connects TRBV19 to TRBJ1-5; 9 nucleotides agree with TRBD1. Trimming at V came to 2 bases and at J to 5 bases, leaving 10 bases not matched to a gene. CDR1 LNHDA and CDR2 SQIVND come from the germline V gene (reference sequence). The CDR3 runs 17 residues. CDR3 nucleotides: TGTGCCAGTAGTATATGGGTGGGACAGGGTGGCGATCAGCCCCAGCATTTT. Amino acids: CASSIWVGQGGDQPQHF.